This entry lists 25 T cell receptor beta chains sequenced from one sample in a study of response to subunit inactivated influenza vaccine (dated by TCRdb to between 2017 and 2018). Libraries came from RT-PCR. The instrument was an Illumina HiSeq 2500. Through fastp at Q25 and MiXCR, TCRdb rebuilt clones from the public reads, retaining in-frame beta chains. Each entry is one CDR3 protein sequence, shown with its most common DNA and genes. Here the sample has fewer than 600,000 distinct CDR3 sequences; approximately 6.9% occur a single time. About 12% of the sample comes from the top ten. The sample was PBMCs from blood, taken around 2 years after vaccination. All receptors come from a man aged 45-69 years who received an inactivated influenza vaccine. Donor details come from another sample of the same person, matched by shared clones.

This clonotype was observed many times. The chain combines TRBV18 with TRBJ2-2; D ambiguous. The CDR3 extends over 12 amino acids. The V and J ends lost 1 base and 6 bases respectively, with 3 bases between them. CDR1 and CDR2 from the germline V gene are KGHSH and LQKENI. The CDR3 loop reads CASSPRAGELFF. Here the CDR3 DNA reads TGTGCCAGCTCACCACGGGCCGGGGAGCTGTTTTTT.

This clonotype was recorded many times. This chain joins TRBV12-3 or TRBV12-4 and TRBJ1-5; 7 nucleotides match TRBD1. The CDR3 totals 15 residues. V shed 4 bases, J shed 1 base, and the junction held 4 bases outside the gene matches. The CDR3 protein is CASSWTGLSNQPQHF. DNA for the CDR3: TGTGCCAGCAGTTGGACAGGCTTAAGCAATCAGCCCCAGCATTTT.

This clonotype was detected a few times. The rearrangement links TRBV7-8 to TRBJ2-1, with 10 bases identical to TRBD2. The germline V gene encodes CDR1 SGHVS and CDR2 FQNEAQ. The CDR3 contains 18 residues. V lost 5 bases and J lost 6; bases outside the gene matches: 16. In DNA form, the CDR3 reads TGTGCCAGCAGCACACGAGGACTAGCGGAGGGGTTTGGCAATGAGCAGTTCTTC. Encoded protein: CASSTRGLAEGFGNEQFF.

This clonotype has a handful of counts. V usage is TRBV5-4 and J usage is TRBJ1-1; 10 nucleotides align to TRBD1. CDR1 is SGHNT, CDR2 YYREEE, per germline (reference sequence). V was pared by 4 bases and J by 7 bases, with 10 bases of the junction left unmatched. This CDR3 is 15 amino acids long. CDR3 amino acids: CASSPGDRGRIEAFF. CDR3 DNA sequence: TGTGCCAGCAGCCCGGGGGACAGGGGAAGGATTGAAGCTTTCTTT.

Ten or more counts support this clonotype. The V call is TRBV5-5, the J call TRBJ1-1; D is undetermined. The germline V gene encodes CDR1 SGHKS and CDR2 YYEKEE (reference sequence). Between the trimmed V and J ends, which lost 5 bases and 2 bases, there was a span of 10 bases. The CDR3 is 13 amino acids. CDR3 amino acids: CASSQTPNTEAFF. DNA of the CDR3: TGTGCCAGCAGTCAAACACCTAACACTGAAGCTTTCTTT.

The rearrangement joins TRBV28 to TRBJ2-1; 9 nucleotides line up with TRBD2. The V gene end was trimmed by 6 bases and the J gene end by 6 bases; junction bases not matched to a gene: 6. The CDR3 is 14 amino acids. Germline loops: CDR1 MDHEN, CDR2 SYDVKM. The CDR3 DNA reads as TGTGCCAGCAGGCGGGGGGGCAGTTCCAATGAGCAGTTCTTC. It encodes CASRRGGSSNEQFF.

The table lists this clonotype with a few counts. This chain joins TRBV7-9 and TRBJ2-7, with TRBD2 matching over 10 bases. CDR3 length equals 17 residues. The V segment lost 5 bases and the J segment 4 bases; nucleotides outside the gene matches: 14. Per the germline V gene, CDR1 is SEHNR and CDR2 is FQNEAQ (reference sequence). CDR3 region: CASSLSYRLAGTYEQYF. CDR3 DNA: TGTGCCAGCAGCCTTTCTTACCGACTAGCGGGCACTTACGAGCAGTACTTC.

This clonotype was counted many times. The chain carries TRBV20-1 and TRBJ1-1; 10 bases are shared with TRBD1. This CDR3 region has 14 residues. Germline lookup yields CDR1 DFQATT and CDR2 SNEGSKA (reference sequence). V shed 2 bases, J shed 6 bases, and the junction held 6 bases outside the gene matches. The CDR3 sequence is CSARRDRGYPEAFF. Written as DNA, the CDR3 is TGCAGTGCTAGACGGGACAGGGGTTATCCTGAAGCTTTCTTT.

This clonotype was seen only a few times. J is TRBJ1-6 and V is TRBV20-1; D not certain. The V gene's germline CDR1 is DFQATT and CDR2 SNEGSKA (reference sequence). CDR3 length: 19 amino acids. V lost 3 bases to trimming and J lost 0 bases, with 21 bases between them. CDR3 amino acids: CSARDEGKRFGSYNSPLHF. DNA of the CDR3: TGCAGTGCTAGGGATGAGGGAAAACGATTCGGCTCCTATAATTCACCCCTCCACTTT.

This clonotype was observed a handful of times. The gene calls are TRBV6-1 and TRBJ2-5; 9 bases fit TRBD1. CDR3 size: 15 residues. After removal of 6 bases from V and 3 bases from J, the junction contained 8 bases not matched to a gene. Germline loops: CDR1 MNHNS, CDR2 SASEGT. The CDR3 bases are TGTGCCAGCAGCGTACGGGACAGGGATAAAGAGACCCAGTACTTC. It is translated as CASSVRDRDKETQYF.

The chain combines TRBV6-5 with TRBJ2-1; TRBD2 matches 12 bases. V shed 4 bases and J 12 bases; nucleotides not matched to a gene: 19. The CDR3 has 18 residues. CDR1 is MNHEY, CDR2 SVGAGI, per germline. CDR3 sequence: CASSFQIPTSGGVGVQFF. CDR3 coding DNA: TGTGCCAGCAGTTTCCAAATCCCGACTAGCGGGGGTGTGGGGGTGCAGTTCTTC.

This clonotype was counted many times. The V gene is TRBV7-8, the J gene TRBJ1-1; 9 nucleotides agree with TRBD1. Germline trimming cut 2 bases from V and 4 bases from J; bases unmatched to any gene: 5. The CDR3 sequence is 15 residues long. Germline V gives CDR1 SGHVS, CDR2 FQNEAQ. As DNA, the CDR3 is TGTGCCAGCAGCTTATCCTACAGGGGGCTCACTGAAGCTTTCTTT. Protein sequence: CASSLSYRGLTEAFF.

This clonotype was detected a few times. The CDR3 nucleotides are TGCAGTGCTATAGTGGGGGACGGTTCCTACGAGCAGTACTTC. It encodes CSAIVGDGSYEQYF. This rearrangement joins TRBV20-1 to TRBJ2-7; D possibly uses TRBD1 or TRBD2 (5 bases each). Trimming removed 4 bases at V and 1 base at J, with 14 bases between. Germline-derived CDR1 and CDR2 are DFQATT and SNEGSKA (reference sequence). The CDR3 contains 14 residues.

CDR3 nucleotide sequence: TGTGCCAGCTCACTACGTAGCGGGAGGCTTACCGGGGAGCTGTTTTTT. Protein product: CASSLRSGRLTGELFF. This chain joins TRBV18 and TRBJ2-2; TRBD2 matches 10 bases. Losses at the gene ends were 4 bases for V and 5 bases for J; bases not matched to a gene: 7. This CDR3 region has 16 residues. From germline, CDR1 is KGHSH and CDR2 LQKENI. Using reference TRBV18 and TRBJ2-2 for the parts outside the CDR3, the full variable domain is NAGVMQNPRHLVRRRGQEARLRCSPMKGHSHVYWYRQLPEEGLKFMVYLQKENIIDESGMPKERFSAEFPKEGPSILRIQQVVRGDSAAYFCASSLRSGRLTGELFFGEGSRLTVL.

This clonotype was observed a few times. The chain carries TRBV6-5 and TRBJ2-3; no firm D call. Germline loops: CDR1 MNHEY, CDR2 SVGAGI. Trimming took 2 bases from V and 1 from J, leaving 7 bases between them. The CDR3 totals 14 residues. In nucleotides, the CDR3 is TGTGCCAGCAGTTACCGAGGCGGCACAGATACGCAGTATTTT. It codes for CASSYRGGTDTQYF.

This clonotype has just a few counts. V is TRBV25-1 and J is TRBJ1-2; 7 bases line up with TRBD1. Germline lookup yields CDR1 MGHDK and CDR2 SYGVNS. The length of the CDR3 is 14 residues. Germline trimming cut 4 bases from V and 7 bases from J; bases unmatched to any gene: 9. The CDR3 coding sequence is TGTGCCAGCAGTGCCCAAGACAGGGTCGGTGGCTACACCTTC. Amino acid sequence: CASSAQDRVGGYTF.

This chain connects TRBV4-3 to TRBJ2-1; TRBD2 matches 9 bases. This CDR3 has 20 residues. The V and J ends lost 0 bases and 4 bases, in that order; junction bases with no gene match: 16. Per germline, CDR1 LGHNA and CDR2 YSLEER. CDR3 residues: CASSQDPAGVVLAGYNEQFF. The CDR3 bases are TGCGCCAGCAGCCAAGATCCTGCAGGGGTCGTTCTAGCGGGATACAATGAGCAGTTCTTC.

The sample holds many counts of this clonotype. The chain couples TRBV7-2 to TRBJ2-6; D is unclear. The CDR3 is 16 residues long. Trimming removed 2 bases from V and 0 bases from J, with 8 bases in between. Germline CDR1 reads SGHTA; CDR2 reads FQGNSA. The CDR3 DNA sequence: TGTGCCAGCAGCTTATCTGAGCTCTCTGGGGCCAACGTCCTGACTTTC. Amino acid sequence: CASSLSELSGANVLTF. Full variable domain (outside the CDR3, taken from reference TRBV7-2 and TRBJ2-6): GAGVSQSPSNKVTEKGKDVELRCDPISGHTALYWYRQSLGQGLEFLIYFQGNSAPDKSGLPSDRFSAERTGGSVSTLTIQRTQQEDSAVYLCASSLSELSGANVLTFGAGSRLTVL.

This clonotype has at least ten counts. This rearrangement joins TRBV14 to TRBJ1-1, with no clear D. The CDR3 contains 11 residues. The germline V and J ends were trimmed by 4 bases and 6 bases, with 6 bases remaining between them. The germline gives CDR1 SGHDN, CDR2 FVKESK. This CDR3 reads CASSRASEAFF. DNA for the CDR3: TGTGCCAGCAGCCGAGCTTCTGAAGCTTTCTTT.

The chain combines TRBV15 with TRBJ2-1, with 15 nucleotides matching TRBD2. Germline V CDR1 and CDR2: LNHNV, YYDKDF (reference sequence). Trimming took 1 base from V and 5 from J; bases not matched to a gene: 6. The CDR3 spans 18 residues. The DNA of the CDR3 is TGTGCCACCAGCAGAGGGGGGACTAGCGGGAGGAGTGACAATGAGCAGTTCTTC. This codes for CATSRGGTSGRSDNEQFF.

This clonotype was picked up a small number of times. The chain uses TRBV12-3 or TRBV12-4 and TRBJ2-2, with 8 bases aligning to TRBD1. Trimming at V came to 6 bases and at J to 5 bases, leaving 5 bases not matched to a gene. The length of the CDR3 is 14 residues. CDR3 sequence (DNA): TGTGCCAGCAGCTGGAGGACAGGGACCGGGGAGCTGTTTTTT. Protein sequence: CASSWRTGTGELFF.

This clonotype was detected only a few times. The V and J genes are TRBV28 and TRBJ2-7; unclear D gene. This CDR3 is 13 amino acids long. V was clipped by 7 bases and J by 3 bases, with 13 bases between them. The germline gives CDR1 MDHEN, CDR2 SYDVKM. DNA of the CDR3: TGTGCCAGCACCACAGAGCACCTCTACGAGCAGTACTTC. It is translated as CASTTEHLYEQYF. The variable domain in full, completed from reference TRBV28 and TRBJ2-7, reads DVKVTQSSRYLVKRTGEKVFLECVQDMDHENMFWYRQDPGLGLRLIYFSYDVKMKEKGDIPEGYSVSREKKERFSLILESASTNQTSMYLCASTTEHLYEQYFGPGTRLTVT.

This clonotype came up many times. V gene TRBV20-1 combines with J gene TRBJ2-1, with 7 bases aligning to TRBD2. There are 14 residues in the CDR3. Per germline, CDR1 DFQATT and CDR2 SNEGSKA (reference sequence). The trim removed 3 bases at V and 6 bases at J, leaving 8 bases unmatched. In DNA, the CDR3 is TGCAGTGCTAGTGACGGGCGGGGGAGCAATGAGCAGTTCTTC. Residues: CSASDGRGSNEQFF.

This clonotype showed up many times. J is TRBJ2-5 and V is TRBV5-1; perhaps TRBD1 as D (6 bases). Germline V gives CDR1 SGHRS, CDR2 YFSETQ. Between the trimmed V and J ends, which lost 4 bases and 1 base, there was a span of 8 bases. The CDR3 contains 13 residues. The CDR3 here is CASSPDSQETQYF. CDR3 in DNA: TGCGCCAGCAGCCCGGACAGCCAAGAGACCCAGTACTTC.

This clonotype occurred a few times. The chain is built from TRBV6-5 and TRBJ2-5; tentative D call: TRBD1 (6 bases). V was shortened by 2 bases and J by 9 bases, with 19 bases between the two germline ends. This CDR3 has 15 residues. CDR1 and CDR2 (germline): MNHEY, SVGAGI. The CDR3 coding sequence is TGTGCCAGCAGTTACGAGGCTCCGCAGGGGAGCTCCCAGTACTTC. Protein: CASSYEAPQGSSQYF.